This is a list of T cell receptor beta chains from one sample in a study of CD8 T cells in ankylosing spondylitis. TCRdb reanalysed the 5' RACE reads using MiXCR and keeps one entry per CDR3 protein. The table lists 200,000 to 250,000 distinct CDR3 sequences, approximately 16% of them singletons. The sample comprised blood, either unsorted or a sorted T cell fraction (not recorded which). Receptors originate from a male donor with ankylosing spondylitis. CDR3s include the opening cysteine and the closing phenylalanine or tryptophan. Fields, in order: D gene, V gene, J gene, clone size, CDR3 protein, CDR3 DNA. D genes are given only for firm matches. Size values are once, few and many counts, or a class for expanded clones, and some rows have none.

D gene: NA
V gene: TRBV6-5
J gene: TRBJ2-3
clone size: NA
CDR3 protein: CASSYSIYDADTQYF
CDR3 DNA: TGTGCCAGCAGTTACTCGATCTATGACGCAGATACGCAGTATTTT

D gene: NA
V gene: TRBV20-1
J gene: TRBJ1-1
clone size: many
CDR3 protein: CSARDQTGLGTEAFF
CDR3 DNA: TGCAGTGCTAGAGACCAGACAGGCCTTGGCACTGAAGCTTTCTTT

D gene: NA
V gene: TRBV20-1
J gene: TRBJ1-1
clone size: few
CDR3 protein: CSATQIMNTEAFF
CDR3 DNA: TGCAGTGCCACTCAGATCATGAACACTGAAGCTTTCTTT

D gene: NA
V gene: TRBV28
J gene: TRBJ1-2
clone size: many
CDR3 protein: CASSLLAGGGGLNYGYTF
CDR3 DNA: TGTGCCAGCAGTTTATTAGCCGGGGGGGGAGGATTAAACTATGGCTACACCTTC

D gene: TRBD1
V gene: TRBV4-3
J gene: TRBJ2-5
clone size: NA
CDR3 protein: CASSQLDRVGETQYF
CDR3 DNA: TGCGCCAGCAGCCAACTTGACAGGGTCGGAGAGACCCAGTACTTC

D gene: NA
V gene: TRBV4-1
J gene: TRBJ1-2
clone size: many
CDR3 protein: CASSQVSGHPNYGYTF
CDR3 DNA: TGCGCCAGCAGCCAAGTAAGCGGACATCCTAACTATGGCTACACCTTC

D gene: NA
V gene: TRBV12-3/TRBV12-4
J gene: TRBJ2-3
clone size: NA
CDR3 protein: CASSPGTTSTDTQYF
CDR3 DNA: TGTGCCAGCAGTCCCGGGACAACTAGCACAGATACGCAGTATTTT

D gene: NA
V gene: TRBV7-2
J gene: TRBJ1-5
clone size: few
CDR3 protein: CASSLDGRGQHF
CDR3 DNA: TGTGCCAGCAGCTTAGACGGGAGAGGACAGCATTTT

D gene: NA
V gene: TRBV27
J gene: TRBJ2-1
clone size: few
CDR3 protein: CASSSPDMAISYNEQFF
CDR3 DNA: TGTGCCAGCAGTTCCCCGGACATGGCCATTTCCTACAATGAGCAGTTCTTC

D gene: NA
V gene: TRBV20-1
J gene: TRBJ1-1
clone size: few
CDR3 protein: CSARTGTEAFF
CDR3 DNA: TGCAGTGCTAGGACAGGTACTGAAGCTTTCTTT

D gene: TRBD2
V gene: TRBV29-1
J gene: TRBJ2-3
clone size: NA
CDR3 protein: CSVAGLAGADTQYF
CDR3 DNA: TGCAGCGTCGCCGGACTAGCGGGAGCAGATACGCAGTATTTT

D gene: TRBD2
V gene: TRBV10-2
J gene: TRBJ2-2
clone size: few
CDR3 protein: CAIRGANTGELFF
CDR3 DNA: TGCGCCATCCGGGGGGCGAACACCGGGGAGCTGTTTTTT

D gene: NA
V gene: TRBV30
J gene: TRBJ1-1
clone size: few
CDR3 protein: CAWQPNTEAFF
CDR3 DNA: TGTGCCTGGCAACCGAACACTGAAGCTTTCTTT

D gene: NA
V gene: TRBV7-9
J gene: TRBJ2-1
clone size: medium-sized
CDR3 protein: CASSPSDYREQFF
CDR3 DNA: TGTGCCAGCAGCCCCTCGGACTATCGCGAGCAGTTCTTC

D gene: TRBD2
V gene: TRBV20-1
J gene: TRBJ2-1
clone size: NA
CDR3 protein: CSARAGVGEQFF
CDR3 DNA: TGCAGTGCTAGGGCGGGAGTGGGCGAGCAGTTCTTC

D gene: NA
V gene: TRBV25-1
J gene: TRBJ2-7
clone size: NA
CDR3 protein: CASSELGDPQEEQYF
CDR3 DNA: TGTGCCAGCAGTGAATTGGGGGACCCTCAGGAGGAGCAGTACTTC

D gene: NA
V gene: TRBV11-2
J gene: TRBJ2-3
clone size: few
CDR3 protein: CASSLPSYTDTQYF
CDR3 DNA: TGTGCCAGCAGCTTGCCTAGCTACACAGATACGCAGTATTTT

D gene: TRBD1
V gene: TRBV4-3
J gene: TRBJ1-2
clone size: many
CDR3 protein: CASSQDVEGAGYTF
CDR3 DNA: TGCGCCAGCAGCCAAGATGTCGAGGGGGCTGGCTACACCTTC

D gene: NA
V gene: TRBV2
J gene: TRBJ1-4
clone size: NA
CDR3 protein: CASRGIDAEKLFF
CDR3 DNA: TGTGCCAGCAGGGGCATCGACGCTGAAAAACTGTTTTTT

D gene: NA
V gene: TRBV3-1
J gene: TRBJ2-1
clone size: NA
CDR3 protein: CASSQDREFYNEQFF
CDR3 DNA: TGTGCCAGCAGCCAAGATCGGGAATTTTACAATGAGCAGTTCTTC

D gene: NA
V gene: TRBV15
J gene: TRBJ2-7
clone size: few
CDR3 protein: CATSRDLETYEQYF
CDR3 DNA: TGTGCCACCAGCAGAGATCTGGAAACCTACGAGCAGTACTTC

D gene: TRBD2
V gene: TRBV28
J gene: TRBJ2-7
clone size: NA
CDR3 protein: CASSSRLAGDYEQYF
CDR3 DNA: TGTGCCAGCAGTTCCCGACTAGCGGGGGATTACGAGCAGTACTTC

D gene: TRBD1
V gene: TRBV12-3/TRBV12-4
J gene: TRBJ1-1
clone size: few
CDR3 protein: CASSPPGGPEAFF
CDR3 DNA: TGTGCCAGCAGCCCCCCAGGGGGCCCTGAAGCTTTCTTT

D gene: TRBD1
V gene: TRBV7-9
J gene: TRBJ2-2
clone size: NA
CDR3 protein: CASTYTQGANTGELFF
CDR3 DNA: TGTGCCAGCACCTACACCCAGGGGGCGAACACCGGGGAGCTGTTTTTT

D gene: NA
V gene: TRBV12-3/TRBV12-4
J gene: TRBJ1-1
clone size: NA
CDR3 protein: CASRDRNTEAFF
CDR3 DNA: TGTGCCAGCAGAGACCGGAACACTGAAGCTTTCTTT

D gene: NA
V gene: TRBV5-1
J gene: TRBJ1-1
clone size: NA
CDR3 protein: CASSSPKSTGLVTEAFF
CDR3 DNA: TGCGCCAGCAGCTCACCGAAATCGACCGGGTTGGTCACTGAAGCTTTCTTT

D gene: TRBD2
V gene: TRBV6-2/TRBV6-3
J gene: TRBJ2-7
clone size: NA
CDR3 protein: CASRLESGKGSYEQYF
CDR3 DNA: TGTGCCAGCAGACTTGAAAGCGGGAAAGGGTCCTACGAGCAGTACTTC

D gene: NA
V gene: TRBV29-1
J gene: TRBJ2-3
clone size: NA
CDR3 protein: CSVVPDFNTDTQYF
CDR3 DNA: TGCAGCGTTGTCCCAGACTTTAACACAGATACGCAGTATTTT

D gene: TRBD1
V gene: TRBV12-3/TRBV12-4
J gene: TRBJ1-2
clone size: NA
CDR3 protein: CASTRQGSSYGYTF
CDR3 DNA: TGTGCCAGCACCCGACAGGGTTCAAGTTATGGCTACACCTTC

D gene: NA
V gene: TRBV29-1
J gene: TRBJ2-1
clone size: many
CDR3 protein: CSVEWSGHNEQFF
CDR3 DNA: TGCAGCGTTGAATGGTCTGGTCACAATGAGCAGTTCTTC

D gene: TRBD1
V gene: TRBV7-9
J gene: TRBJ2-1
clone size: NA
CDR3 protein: CASSGTGMLNEQFF
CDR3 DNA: TGTGCCAGTTCCGGGACAGGGATGTTGAATGAGCAGTTCTTC